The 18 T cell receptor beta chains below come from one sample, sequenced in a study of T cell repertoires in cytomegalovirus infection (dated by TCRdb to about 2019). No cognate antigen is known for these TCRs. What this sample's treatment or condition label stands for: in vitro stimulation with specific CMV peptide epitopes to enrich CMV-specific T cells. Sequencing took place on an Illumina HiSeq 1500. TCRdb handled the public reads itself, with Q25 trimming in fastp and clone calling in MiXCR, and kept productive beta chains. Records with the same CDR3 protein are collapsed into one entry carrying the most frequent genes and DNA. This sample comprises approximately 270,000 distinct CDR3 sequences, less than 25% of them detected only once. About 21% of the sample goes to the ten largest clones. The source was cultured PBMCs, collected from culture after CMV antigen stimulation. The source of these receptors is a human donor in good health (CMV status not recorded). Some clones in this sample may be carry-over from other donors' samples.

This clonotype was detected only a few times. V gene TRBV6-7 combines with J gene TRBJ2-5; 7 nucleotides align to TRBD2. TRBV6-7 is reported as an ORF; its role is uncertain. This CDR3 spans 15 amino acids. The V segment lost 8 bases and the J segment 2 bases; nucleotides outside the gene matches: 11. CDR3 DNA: TGTGCCAGCCGAAGGGCGGGAGAGGGTCAAGAGACCCAGTACTTC. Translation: CASRRAGEGQETQYF.

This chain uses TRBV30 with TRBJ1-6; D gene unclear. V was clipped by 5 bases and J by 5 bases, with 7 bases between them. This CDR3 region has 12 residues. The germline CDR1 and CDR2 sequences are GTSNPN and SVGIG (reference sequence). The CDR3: CAWLRDNSPLHF. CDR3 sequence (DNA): TGTGCCTGGCTGAGGGATAATTCACCCCTCCACTTT.

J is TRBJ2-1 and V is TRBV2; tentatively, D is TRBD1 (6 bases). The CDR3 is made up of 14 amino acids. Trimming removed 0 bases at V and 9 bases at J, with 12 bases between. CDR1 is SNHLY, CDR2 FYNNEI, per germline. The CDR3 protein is CASSEAGRQVEQFF. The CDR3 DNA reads TGTGCCAGCAGTGAAGCGGGGAGACAGGTTGAGCAGTTCTTC.

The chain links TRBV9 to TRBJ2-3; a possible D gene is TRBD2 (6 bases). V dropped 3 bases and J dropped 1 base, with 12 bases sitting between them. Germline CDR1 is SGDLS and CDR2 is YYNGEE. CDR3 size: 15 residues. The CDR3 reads CASSARLGGTDTQYF. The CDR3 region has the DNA TGTGCCAGCAGCGCTAGACTAGGTGGCACAGATACGCAGTATTTT.

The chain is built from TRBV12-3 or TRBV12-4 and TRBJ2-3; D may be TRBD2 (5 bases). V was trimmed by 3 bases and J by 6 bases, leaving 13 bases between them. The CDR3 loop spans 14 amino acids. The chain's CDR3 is CASSFVGVGDTQYF. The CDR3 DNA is TGTGCCAGCAGTTTCGTGGGAGTGGGCGATACGCAGTATTTT.

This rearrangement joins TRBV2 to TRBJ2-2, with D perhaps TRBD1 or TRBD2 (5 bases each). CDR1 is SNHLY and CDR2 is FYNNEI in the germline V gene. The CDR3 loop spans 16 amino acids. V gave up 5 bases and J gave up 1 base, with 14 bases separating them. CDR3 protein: CASSSHRDVNTGELFF. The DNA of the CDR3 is TGTGCCAGCAGTTCCCACCGGGACGTGAACACCGGGGAGCTGTTTTTT.

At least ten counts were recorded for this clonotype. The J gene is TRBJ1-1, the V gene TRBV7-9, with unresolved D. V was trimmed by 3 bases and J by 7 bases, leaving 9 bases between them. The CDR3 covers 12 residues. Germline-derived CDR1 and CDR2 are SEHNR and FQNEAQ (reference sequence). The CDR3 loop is CASSFMGSEAFF. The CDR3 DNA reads TGTGCCAGCAGCTTTATGGGGAGTGAAGCTTTCTTT. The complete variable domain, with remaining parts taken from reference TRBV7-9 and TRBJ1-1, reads DTGVSQNPRHKITKRGQNVTFRCDPISEHNRLYWYRQTLGQGPEFLTYFQNEAQLEKSRLLSDRFSAERPKGSFSTLEIQRTEQGDSAMYLCASSFMGSEAFFGQGTRLTVV.

The CDR3 protein is CASSRTGVADTQYF. For the CDR3, the DNA is TGTGCCAGTAGTAGGACAGGGGTCGCAGATACGCAGTATTTT. The chain is built from TRBV19 and TRBJ2-3, with 9 bases aligning to TRBD1. CDR3 length equals 14 residues. Germline V gives CDR1 LNHDA, CDR2 SQIVND (reference sequence). Trimming at V came to 4 bases and at J to 4 bases, leaving 3 bases not matched to a gene.

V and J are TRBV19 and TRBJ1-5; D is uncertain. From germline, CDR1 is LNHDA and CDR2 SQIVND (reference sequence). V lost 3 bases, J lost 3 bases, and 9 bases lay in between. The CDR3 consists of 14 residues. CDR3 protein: CASSIAGFNQPQHF. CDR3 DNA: TGTGCCAGTAGTATTGCAGGTTTCAATCAGCCCCAGCATTTT.

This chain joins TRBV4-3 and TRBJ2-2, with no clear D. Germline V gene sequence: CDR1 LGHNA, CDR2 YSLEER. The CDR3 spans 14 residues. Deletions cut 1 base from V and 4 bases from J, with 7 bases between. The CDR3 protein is CASSQGVLTGELFF. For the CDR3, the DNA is TGCGCCAGCAGCCAAGGGGTGCTCACCGGGGAGCTGTTTTTT.

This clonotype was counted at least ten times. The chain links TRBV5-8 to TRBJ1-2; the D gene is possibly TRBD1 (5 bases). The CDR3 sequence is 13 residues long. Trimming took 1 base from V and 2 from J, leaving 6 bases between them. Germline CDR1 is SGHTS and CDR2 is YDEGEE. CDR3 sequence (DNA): TGTGCCAGCAGCTTGTCAGGGAACTATGGCTACACCTTC. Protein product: CASSLSGNYGYTF.

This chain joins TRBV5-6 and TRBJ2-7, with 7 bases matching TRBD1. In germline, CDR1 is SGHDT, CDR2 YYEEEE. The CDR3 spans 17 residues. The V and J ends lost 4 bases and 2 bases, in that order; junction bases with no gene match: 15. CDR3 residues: CASSPEDGNRGPYEQYF. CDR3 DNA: TGTGCCAGCAGCCCGGAGGATGGGAACAGGGGCCCCTACGAGCAGTACTTC.

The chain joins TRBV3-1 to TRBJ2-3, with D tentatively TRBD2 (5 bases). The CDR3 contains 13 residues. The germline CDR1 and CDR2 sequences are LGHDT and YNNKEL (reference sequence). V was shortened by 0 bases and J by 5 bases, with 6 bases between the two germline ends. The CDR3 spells CASSQEGRDTQYF. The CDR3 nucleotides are TGTGCCAGCAGCCAAGAGGGGAGAGATACGCAGTATTTT.

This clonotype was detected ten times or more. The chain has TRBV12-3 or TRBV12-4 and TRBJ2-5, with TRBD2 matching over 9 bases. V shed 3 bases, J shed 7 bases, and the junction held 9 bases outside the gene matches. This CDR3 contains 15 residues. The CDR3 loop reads CASSFTAGGGSTQYF. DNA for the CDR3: TGTGCCAGCAGTTTCACAGCGGGAGGTGGGTCGACCCAGTACTTC.

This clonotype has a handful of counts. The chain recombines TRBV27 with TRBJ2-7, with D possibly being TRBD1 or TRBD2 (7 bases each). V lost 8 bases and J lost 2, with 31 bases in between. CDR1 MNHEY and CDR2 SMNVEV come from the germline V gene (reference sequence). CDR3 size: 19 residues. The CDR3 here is CASSLSSLCQGGKTYEQYV. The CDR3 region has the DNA TGTGCCAGCTCTCTAAGCAGTTTATGTCAGGGGGGGAAGACCTACGAGCAGTACGTC.

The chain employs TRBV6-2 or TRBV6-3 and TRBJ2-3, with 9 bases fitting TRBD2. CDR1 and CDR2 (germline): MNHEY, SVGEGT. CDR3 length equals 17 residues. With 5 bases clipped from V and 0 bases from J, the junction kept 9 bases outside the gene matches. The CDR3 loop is CASSLAASGRSTDTQYF. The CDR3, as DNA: TGTGCCAGCAGTCTTGCGGCAAGCGGGAGGAGCACAGATACGCAGTATTTT.

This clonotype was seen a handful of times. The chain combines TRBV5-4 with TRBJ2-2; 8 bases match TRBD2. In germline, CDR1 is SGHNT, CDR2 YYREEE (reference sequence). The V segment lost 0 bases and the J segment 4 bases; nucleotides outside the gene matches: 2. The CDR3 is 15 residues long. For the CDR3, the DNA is TGTGCCAGCAGCTTGGTGGGACTAGTCACCGGGGAGCTGTTTTTT. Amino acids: CASSLVGLVTGELFF.

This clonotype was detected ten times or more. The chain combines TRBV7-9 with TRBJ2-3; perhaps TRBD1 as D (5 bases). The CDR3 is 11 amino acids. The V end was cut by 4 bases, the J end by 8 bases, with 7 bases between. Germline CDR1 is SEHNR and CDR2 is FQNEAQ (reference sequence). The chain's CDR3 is CASSSGRTQYF. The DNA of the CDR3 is TGTGCCAGCAGCTCAGGGCGTACGCAGTATTTT.